Included here is one T cell receptor (beta chain) sequence, with context. Its antigen is unidentified. The entry originates in a study of cytomegalovirus exposure and HLA in healthy donors. Study-level points and caveats: In a later analysis, TCR beta V- and J-gene trimming was associated with a missense DCLRE1C variant. An analysis done earlier found most TCR beta V segments productive about 90% or about 30% of the time. Later analysis suggested most CMV-associated TCR beta chains were HLA-restricted. Solely CMV serostatus was available to characterize immune exposure.

Trimming took off 2 bases at V and 3 bases at J, with 11 bases between the two ends. CDR3 size: 14 residues. Germline V gene data show CDR1 as SGHVS and CDR2 as FQNEAQ. Amplification used 60 Vbeta primers and 13 Jbeta primers. Sequencing was performed with immunoSEQ multiplex PCR; in TCRdb, only in-frame clones are kept and a portion is missing. The sample shows around 130,000 clones, over 60% of them seen only once. Sequences were obtained from PBMCs. The receptor comes from a woman aged 55-70 years in good health and CMV-seronegative. The chain employs TRBV7-8 and TRBJ2-7, with D uncertain. The CDR3 protein is CASSLQAEHYEQYF. DNA of the CDR3: TGTGCCAGCAGCTTACAGGCTGAACACTACGAGCAGTACTTC. Using reference TRBV7-8 and TRBJ2-7 for the parts outside the CDR3, the full variable domain is GAGVSQSPRYKVAKRGQDVALRCDPISGHVSLFWYQQALGQGPEFLTYFQNEAQLDKSGLPSDRFFAERPEGSVSTLKIQRTQQEDSAVYLCASSLQAEHYEQYFGPGTRLTVT.